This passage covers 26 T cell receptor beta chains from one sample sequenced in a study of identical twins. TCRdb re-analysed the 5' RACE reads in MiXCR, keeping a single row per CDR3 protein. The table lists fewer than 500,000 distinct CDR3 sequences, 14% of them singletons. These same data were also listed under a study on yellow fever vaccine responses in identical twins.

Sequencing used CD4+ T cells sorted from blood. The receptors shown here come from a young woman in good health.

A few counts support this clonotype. DNA for the CDR3: TGTGCCAGCAGTTACTCGAGCACTAGCGGGAGGTCTCGAGGGACCCAGTACTTC. Translated: CASSYSSTSGRSRGTQYF. V usage is TRBV6-2 or TRBV6-3 and J usage is TRBJ2-5, with TRBD2 matching over 12 bases. Germline trimming cut 0 bases from V and 7 bases from J; bases unmatched to any gene: 12. From germline, CDR1 is MNHEY and CDR2 SVGEGT. CDR3 length equals 18 residues.

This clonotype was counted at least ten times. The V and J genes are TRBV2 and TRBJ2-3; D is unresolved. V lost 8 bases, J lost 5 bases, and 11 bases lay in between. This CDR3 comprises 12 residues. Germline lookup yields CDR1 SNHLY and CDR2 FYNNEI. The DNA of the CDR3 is TGTGCCAGCGGGTTTTGGGTAGATACGCAGTATTTT. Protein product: CASGFWVDTQYF.

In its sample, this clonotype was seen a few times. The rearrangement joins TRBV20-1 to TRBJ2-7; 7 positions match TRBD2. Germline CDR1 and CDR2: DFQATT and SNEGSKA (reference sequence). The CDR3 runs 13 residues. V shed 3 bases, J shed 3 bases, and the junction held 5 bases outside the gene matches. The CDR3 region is CSASGRPGYEQYF. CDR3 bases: TGCAGTGCTAGCGGGAGGCCAGGCTACGAGCAGTACTTC.

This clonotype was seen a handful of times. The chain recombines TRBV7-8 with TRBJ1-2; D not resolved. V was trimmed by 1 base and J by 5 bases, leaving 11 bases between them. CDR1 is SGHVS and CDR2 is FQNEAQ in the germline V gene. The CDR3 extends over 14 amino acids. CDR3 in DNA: TGTGCCAGCAGCTTAGTTCAACCGACATATGGCTACACCTTC. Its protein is CASSLVQPTYGYTF.

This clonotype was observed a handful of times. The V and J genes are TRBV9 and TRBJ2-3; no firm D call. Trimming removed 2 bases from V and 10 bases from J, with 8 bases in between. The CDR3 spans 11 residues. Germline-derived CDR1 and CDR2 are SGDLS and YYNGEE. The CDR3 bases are TGTGCCAGCAGCGTTGGGGTTGCGCAGTATTTT. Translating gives CASSVGVAQYF.

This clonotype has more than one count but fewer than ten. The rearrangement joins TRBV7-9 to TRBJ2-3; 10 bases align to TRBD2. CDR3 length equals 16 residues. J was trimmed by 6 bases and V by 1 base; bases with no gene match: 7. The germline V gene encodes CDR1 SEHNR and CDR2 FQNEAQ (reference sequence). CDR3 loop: CASSLVAGGLVDTQYF. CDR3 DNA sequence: TGTGCCAGCAGCTTAGTAGCGGGGGGCTTAGTGGATACGCAGTATTTT.

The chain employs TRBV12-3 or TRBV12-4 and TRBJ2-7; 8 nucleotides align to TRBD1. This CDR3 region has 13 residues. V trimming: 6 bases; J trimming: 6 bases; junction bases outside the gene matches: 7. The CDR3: CASRETGAGEQYF. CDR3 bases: TGTGCCAGCAGGGAGACAGGGGCGGGCGAGCAGTACTTC.

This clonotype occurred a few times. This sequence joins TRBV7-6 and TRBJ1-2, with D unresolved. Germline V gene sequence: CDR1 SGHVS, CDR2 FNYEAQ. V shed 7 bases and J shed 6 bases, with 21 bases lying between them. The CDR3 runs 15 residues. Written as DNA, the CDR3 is TGTGCCAGCACCCTACCCTCGGGAATGGAACATGGCTACACCTTC. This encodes CASTLPSGMEHGYTF.

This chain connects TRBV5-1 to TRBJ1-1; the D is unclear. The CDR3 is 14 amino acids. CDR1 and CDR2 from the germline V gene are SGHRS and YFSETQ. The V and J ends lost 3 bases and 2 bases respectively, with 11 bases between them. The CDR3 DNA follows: TGCGCCAGCAGCTCGGTCGCCAGAAACACTGAAGCTTTCTTT. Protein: CASSSVARNTEAFF. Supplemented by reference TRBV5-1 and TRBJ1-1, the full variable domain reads KAGVTQTPRYLIKTRGQQVTLSCSPISGHRSVSWYQQTPGQGLQFLFEYFSETQRNKGNFPGRFSGRQFSNSRSEMNVSTLELGDSALYLCASSSVARNTEAFFGQGTRLTVV.

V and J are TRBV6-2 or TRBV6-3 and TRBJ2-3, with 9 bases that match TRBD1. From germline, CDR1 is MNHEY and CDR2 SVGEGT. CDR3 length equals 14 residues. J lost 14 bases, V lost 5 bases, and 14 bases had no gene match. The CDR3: CASSTPAGQGLGYF. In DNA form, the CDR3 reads TGTGCCAGCAGTACCCCGGCGGGACAGGGTTTAGGGTATTTT.

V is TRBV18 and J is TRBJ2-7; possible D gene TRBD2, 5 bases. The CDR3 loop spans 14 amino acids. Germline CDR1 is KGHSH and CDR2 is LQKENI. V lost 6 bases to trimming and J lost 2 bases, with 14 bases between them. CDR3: CASSPWTSTYEQYF. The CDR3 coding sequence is TGTGCCAGCTCCCCATGGACTTCCACCTACGAGCAGTACTTC.

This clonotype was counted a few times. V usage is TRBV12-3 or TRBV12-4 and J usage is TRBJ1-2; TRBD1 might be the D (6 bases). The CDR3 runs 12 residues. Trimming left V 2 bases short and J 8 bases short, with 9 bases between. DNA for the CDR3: TGTGCCAGCAGTTTAACAGGGAGAGGCTACACCTTC. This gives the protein CASSLTGRGYTF.

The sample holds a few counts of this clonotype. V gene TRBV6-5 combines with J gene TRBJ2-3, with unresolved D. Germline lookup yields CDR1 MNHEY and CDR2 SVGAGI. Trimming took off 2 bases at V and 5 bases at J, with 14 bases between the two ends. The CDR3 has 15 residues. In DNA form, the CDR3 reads TGTGCCAGCAGTTACGGGCGGCTACGTGGAGATACGCAGTATTTT. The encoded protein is CASSYGRLRGDTQYF.

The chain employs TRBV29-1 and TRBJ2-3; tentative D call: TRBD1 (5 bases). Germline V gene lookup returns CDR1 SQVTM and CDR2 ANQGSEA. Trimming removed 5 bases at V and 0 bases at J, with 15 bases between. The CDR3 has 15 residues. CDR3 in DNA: TGCAGCGTTTACACAGGAGCGACTAGCACAGATACGCAGTATTTT. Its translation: CSVYTGATSTDTQYF.

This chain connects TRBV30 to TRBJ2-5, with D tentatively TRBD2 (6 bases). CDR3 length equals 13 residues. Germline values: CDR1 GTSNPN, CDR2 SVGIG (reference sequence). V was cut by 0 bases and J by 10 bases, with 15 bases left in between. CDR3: CAWSVPARGVQYF. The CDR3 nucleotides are TGTGCCTGGAGTGTACCGGCCCGCGGGGTCCAGTACTTC.

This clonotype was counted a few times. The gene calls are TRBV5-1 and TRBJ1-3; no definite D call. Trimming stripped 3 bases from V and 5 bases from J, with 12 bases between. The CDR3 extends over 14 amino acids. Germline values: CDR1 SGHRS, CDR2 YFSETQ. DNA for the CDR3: TGCGCCAGCAGCTCCTCCGGTCCCAGAAACACCATATATTTT. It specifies CASSSSGPRNTIYF.

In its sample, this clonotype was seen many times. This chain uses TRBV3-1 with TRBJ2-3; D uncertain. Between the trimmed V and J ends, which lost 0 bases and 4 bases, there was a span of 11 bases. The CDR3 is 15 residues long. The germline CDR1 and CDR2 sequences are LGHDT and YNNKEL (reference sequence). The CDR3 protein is CASSQDYGRPDTQYF. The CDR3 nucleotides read TGTGCCAGCAGCCAAGATTACGGGCGCCCAGATACGCAGTATTTT.

The CDR3 loop is CASLSGRATYNEQFF. As DNA, the CDR3 is TGTGCCAGCCTCAGCGGGAGGGCCACCTACAATGAGCAGTTCTTC. The genes are TRBV28 and TRBJ2-1, with TRBD2 matching 10 bases. This CDR3 has 15 amino acids. V shed 8 bases and J 2 bases; nucleotides not matched to a gene: 6. Germline V gene lookup returns CDR1 MDHEN and CDR2 SYDVKM.

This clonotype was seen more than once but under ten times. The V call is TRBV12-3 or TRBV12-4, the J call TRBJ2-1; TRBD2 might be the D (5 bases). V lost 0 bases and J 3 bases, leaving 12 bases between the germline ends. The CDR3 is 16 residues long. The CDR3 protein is CASSLASSGNYNEQFF. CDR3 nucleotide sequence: TGTGCCAGCAGTTTAGCTAGCTCCGGGAACTACAATGAGCAGTTCTTC.

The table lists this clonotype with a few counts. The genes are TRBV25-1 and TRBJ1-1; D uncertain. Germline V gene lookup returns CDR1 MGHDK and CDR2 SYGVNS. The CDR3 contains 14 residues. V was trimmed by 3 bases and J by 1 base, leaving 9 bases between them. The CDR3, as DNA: TGTGCCAGCAGTGAGTTGTGGGGGAACACTGAAGCTTTCTTT. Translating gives CASSELWGNTEAFF.

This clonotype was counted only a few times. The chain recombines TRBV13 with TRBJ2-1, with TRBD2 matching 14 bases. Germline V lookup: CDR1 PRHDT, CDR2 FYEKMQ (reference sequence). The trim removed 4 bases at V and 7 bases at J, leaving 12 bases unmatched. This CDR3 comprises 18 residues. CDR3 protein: CASSSTSGLAGGYNEQFF. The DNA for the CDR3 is TGTGCCAGCAGCTCCACCTCAGGACTAGCGGGAGGCTATAATGAGCAGTTCTTC.

The chain's CDR3 is CASRRGLDTDTQYF. The DNA for the CDR3 is TGTGCCAGCAGGCGGGGGTTGGACACAGATACGCAGTATTTT. V usage is TRBV2 and J usage is TRBJ2-3, with 7 bases that match TRBD2. This CDR3 is 14 amino acids long. The germline V gene has CDR1 SNHLY and CDR2 FYNNEI. V lost 6 bases to trimming and J lost 2 bases; unmatched junction nucleotides: 5.

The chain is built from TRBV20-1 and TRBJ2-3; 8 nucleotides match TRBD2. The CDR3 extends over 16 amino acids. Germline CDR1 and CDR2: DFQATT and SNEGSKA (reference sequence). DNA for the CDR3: TGCACCATCGGGGGGGGGAGCTTGCCTGGCACAGATACGCAGTATTTT. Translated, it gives CTIGGGSLPGTDTQYF.

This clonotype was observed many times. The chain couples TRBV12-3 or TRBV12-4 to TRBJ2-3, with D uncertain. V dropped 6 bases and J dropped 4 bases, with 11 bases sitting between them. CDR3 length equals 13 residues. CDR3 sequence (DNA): TGTGCCAGCAGAATTAGTCGAGCAGATACGCAGTATTTT. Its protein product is CASRISRADTQYF.

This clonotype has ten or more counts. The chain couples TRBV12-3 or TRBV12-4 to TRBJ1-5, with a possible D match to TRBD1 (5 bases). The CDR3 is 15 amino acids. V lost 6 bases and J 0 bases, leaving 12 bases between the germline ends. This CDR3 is CASSYQGTSNQPQHF. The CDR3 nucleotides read TGTGCCAGCAGCTACCAGGGCACTAGCAATCAGCCCCAGCATTTT.

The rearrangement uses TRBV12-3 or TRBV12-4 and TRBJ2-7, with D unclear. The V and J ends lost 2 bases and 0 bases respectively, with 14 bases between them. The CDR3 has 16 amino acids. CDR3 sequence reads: CASSLFLVEGSYEQYF. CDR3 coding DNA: TGTGCCAGCAGTTTATTCCTCGTGGAAGGCTCCTACGAGCAGTACTTC.